A single sample is the source of the 10 T cell receptor beta chains below, sequenced in a study of cytomegalovirus exposure and HLA in healthy donors. The table came from immunoSEQ multiplex PCR; TCRdb's copy has only in-frame clones and leaves some out. The sample has about 130,000 clones, 95% to 97% seen once. The sample consisted of PBMCs. These receptors were obtained from a man between 18 and 35 years old in good health and CMV-seronegative.

The rearrangement uses TRBV5-8 and TRBJ1-1; the D is unclear. Trimming pared 4 bases from V and 6 bases from J, leaving 7 bases between. CDR3 length: 11 amino acids. Germline CDR1 reads SGHTS; CDR2 reads YDEGEE. CDR3 in amino acids: CASSATAEAFF. CDR3 DNA sequence: TGTGCCAGCAGCGCTACGGCTGAAGCTTTCTTT.

J is TRBJ1-3 and V is TRBV6-1; D might be TRBD1 (5 bases). Germline V lookup: CDR1 MNHNS, CDR2 SASEGT. The CDR3 contains 13 residues. Trimming shortened V by 8 bases and J by 2 bases, and 10 bases separated the two germline ends. As DNA, the CDR3 is TGTGCCAGCGGGCGGGACCCTGGAAACACCATATATTTT. Its protein product is CASGRDPGNTIYF.

The chain uses TRBV10-3 and TRBJ1-3, with TRBD1 as a possible D gene (5 bases). This CDR3 comprises 14 residues. The V gene's germline CDR1 is ENHRY and CDR2 SYGVKD. The V end lost 6 bases, the J end lost 0 bases, and 9 bases lay between the germline ends. Written as DNA, the CDR3 is TGTGCCATCAGGCGCGACAGCTCTGGAAACACCATATATTTT. Its protein is CAIRRDSSGNTIYF.

CDR3 DNA: TGTGCCAGCAGCTTGGGACAGGGAGTCACTAATGAAAAACTGTTTTTT. Translated: CASSLGQGVTNEKLFF. The gene calls are TRBV11-2 and TRBJ1-4; 9 nucleotides match TRBD1. The CDR3 is made up of 16 amino acids. V was clipped by 3 bases and J by 2 bases; unmatched bases: 4. Germline CDR1 SGHAT, CDR2 FQNNGV. Based on the CDR3 plus reference TRBV11-2 and TRBJ1-4, the full variable domain is EAGVAQSPRYKIIEKRQSVAFWCNPISGHATLYWYQQILGQGPKLLIQFQNNGVVDDSQLPKDRFSAERLKGVDSTLKIQPAKLEDSAVYLCASSLGQGVTNEKLFFGSGTQLSVL.

This clone was counted between two and nine times. V is TRBV19 and J is TRBJ2-3; 7 bases are a match to TRBD1. V lost 4 bases to trimming and J lost 0 bases; unmatched junction nucleotides: 7. This CDR3 comprises 16 residues. The V gene's germline CDR1 is LNHDA and CDR2 SQIVND (reference sequence). The CDR3 region is CASSRTYRGSTDTQYF. CDR3 in DNA: TGTGCCAGTAGTAGAACCTACAGGGGAAGCACAGATACGCAGTATTTT.

The count of this clone is one. The CDR3: CASRTTEPYEQYF. CDR3 DNA: TGTGCCAGCAGGACGACAGAGCCCTACGAGCAGTACTTC. The chain links TRBV6-5 to TRBJ2-7; maybe TRBD1 (5 bases). The CDR3 sequence is 13 residues long. The germline V gene has CDR1 MNHEY and CDR2 SVGAGI. Trimming stripped 6 bases from V and 2 bases from J, with 11 bases between.

A single count supports this clone. The chain is built from TRBV6-1 and TRBJ2-3; tentatively, D is TRBD2 (7 bases). Trimming removed 0 bases from V and 2 bases from J, with 21 bases in between. This CDR3 has 19 amino acids. The germline V gene has CDR1 MNHNS and CDR2 SASEGT. The CDR3 is CASSEAQVTGGLPTDTQYF. In DNA form, the CDR3 reads TGTGCCAGCAGTGAAGCGCAAGTAACGGGGGGCCTCCCCACAGATACGCAGTATTTT.

As to this clone: Other nucleotide sequences from this sample produce the same CDR3. The chain carries TRBV6-4 and TRBJ2-2, with D hard to call. V was pared by 2 bases and J by 3 bases, with 4 bases between. Looked up from germline, CDR1 is MRHNA and CDR2 is SNTAGT. CDR3 length: 13 amino acids. In DNA, the CDR3 is TGTGCCAGCAGTGACAGCGACACCGGGGAGCTGTTTTTT. This sequence encodes CASSDSDTGELFF.

This chain connects TRBV12-5 to TRBJ1-2; D is possibly TRBD1 (6 bases). Per germline, CDR1 LGHNT and CDR2 FRNRAP. V was cut by 4 bases and J by 0 bases, with 18 bases left in between. The CDR3 totals 17 residues. CDR3 bases: TGTGCTAGTGGTTCAGGACAGACCAATGTAGCTAACTATGGCTACACCTTC. It translates to CASGSGQTNVANYGYTF. The full variable domain, its missing parts supplied by reference TRBV12-5 and TRBJ1-2, is DARVTQTPRHKVTEMGQEVTMRCQPILGHNTVFWYRQTMMQGLELLAYFRNRAPLDDSGMPKDRFSAEMPDATLATLKIQPSEPRDSAVYFCASGSGQTNVANYGYTFGSGTRLTVV.

The chain combines TRBV30 with TRBJ1-2, with D tentatively TRBD1 (5 bases). The V gene lost 4 bases and the J gene lost 8 bases, with 20 bases spanning the gap. In germline, CDR1 is GTSNPN, CDR2 SVGIG (reference sequence). This CDR3 is 14 amino acids long. The CDR3 bases are TGTGCCTGGAAGGGGCCCGGATTCAATTGGGGCTACACCTTC. This sequence encodes CAWKGPGFNWGYTF.